The 8 T cell receptor beta chains below come from one sample, sequenced in a study of identical twins. TCRdb used MiXCR to reprocess the 5' RACE reads, holding one entry per CDR3 protein. The table shows around 100,000 distinct CDR3 sequences, with 5.9% occurring only once. The specimen was memory T cells sorted from blood. These receptors were collected from a woman aged 45 to 65 in good health.

In this sample, this clonotype turned up many times. The rearrangement joins TRBV11-2 to TRBJ1-4; possible D gene TRBD1, 5 bases. The CDR3 contains 15 residues. Trimming pared 6 bases from V and 2 bases from J, leaving 13 bases between. Germline CDR1 is SGHAT and CDR2 is FQNNGV. The CDR3 DNA is TGTGCCAGCAGTCTACACGGGGGTACTAATGAAAAACTGTTTTTT. It encodes CASSLHGGTNEKLFF.

There are many counts of this clonotype. The V call is TRBV27, the J call TRBJ2-3, with D hard to call. The CDR3 consists of 17 residues. Germline loops: CDR1 MNHEY, CDR2 SMNVEV (reference sequence). V was cut by 6 bases and J by 2 bases, with 21 bases left in between. The CDR3: CASSLSFIRLFTDTQYF. In nucleotides, the CDR3 is TGTGCCAGCAGCCTATCTTTCATAAGATTGTTCACAGATACGCAGTATTTT.

There are many counts of this clonotype. V is TRBV29-1 and J is TRBJ2-3, with 12 positions matching TRBD2. CDR1 is SQVTM and CDR2 is ANQGSEA in the germline V gene. Trimming removed 1 base from V and 3 bases from J; junction bases left unmatched: 5. The CDR3 extends over 16 amino acids. Written as DNA, the CDR3 is TGCAGCGTTGAAGTTCCGACTAGCGGGAGTACAGATACGCAGTATTTT. This gives the protein CSVEVPTSGSTDTQYF.

This clonotype was seen a few times. V gene TRBV6-1 combines with J gene TRBJ2-2, with a weak D call TRBD2 (7 bases). Between the trimmed V and J ends, which lost 7 bases and 6 bases, there was a span of 18 bases. Germline V gene lookup returns CDR1 MNHNS and CDR2 SASEGT. The length of the CDR3 is 15 residues. The CDR3 bases are TGTGCCAGCACTGGGAGGCAGGGGAGGGCCGGGGAGCTGTTTTTT. This encodes CASTGRQGRAGELFF.

In this sample, this clonotype turned up many times. The chain couples TRBV5-1 to TRBJ2-5, with 7 bases matching TRBD1. V shed 2 bases, J shed 4 bases, and the junction held 2 bases outside the gene matches. The germline V gene encodes CDR1 SGHRS and CDR2 YFSETQ. The length of the CDR3 is 13 residues. This CDR3 reads CASSFGTAETQYF. The CDR3 DNA follows: TGCGCCAGCAGCTTTGGGACAGCAGAGACCCAGTACTTC.

Many counts were recorded for this clonotype. The DNA for the CDR3 is TGCAGCGTTGAGACACCCACTAATGAAAAACTGTTTTTT. Amino acids: CSVETPTNEKLFF. The chain links TRBV29-1 to TRBJ1-4, with unresolved D. Germline V gives CDR1 SQVTM, CDR2 ANQGSEA. Trimming cost V 3 bases and J 2 bases, with 7 bases left between them. This CDR3 has 13 amino acids.

Many counts were recorded for this clonotype. The chain is built from TRBV4-2 and TRBJ2-7; a possible D gene is TRBD2 (5 bases). The germline gives CDR1 LGHNA, CDR2 YNFKEQ. V was pared by 4 bases and J by 2 bases, with 9 bases between. The CDR3 consists of 13 residues. CDR3 residues: CASSPDGTYEQYF. The CDR3 nucleotides read TGTGCCAGCAGCCCGGACGGGACCTACGAGCAGTACTTC.

This clonotype has ten or more counts. V usage is TRBV5-1 and J usage is TRBJ1-1, with TRBD1 matching 8 bases. CDR3 size: 15 residues. V gave up 4 bases and J gave up 0 bases; unmatched junction bases: 5. The germline CDR1 and CDR2 sequences are SGHRS and YFSETQ. The CDR3 protein is CASSPTGALNTEAFF. The CDR3 DNA is TGCGCCAGCAGCCCGACAGGGGCCTTGAACACTGAAGCTTTCTTT.